This T cell receptor (beta chain) was sequenced in a study of shared clonotypes between healthy human individuals. As handled by the study authors: For the immunoSEQ data, sequences were junction-only without quality scores, so filtering differed. Using immunoSEQ multiplex PCR, the repertoire was profiled, and TCRdb retains in-frame clones only, with some absent. For V, J and clone size, that table is used; D and trimming come from the DNA. The sample has approximately 1,000,000 clones, roughly 74% seen once. From germline, CDR1 is LNHDA and CDR2 SQIVND (reference sequence). The V and J ends lost 9 bases and 4 bases respectively, with 15 bases between them. This CDR3 is built from 13 residues. In its sample, this clone was seen a few times.

The clonotype originates from a young man in good health. Some clones in this sample may be carry-over from other donors' samples. The chain has TRBV19 and TRBJ2-5, with D perhaps TRBD1 or TRBD2 (7 bases each). Sequencing input: memory CD4+ T cells from PBMCs. Subset of the sample: CD45RA-negative fraction. CDR3 sequence: CASSTGRGETQYF. The CDR3 bases are TGTGCCAGCTCGACAGGGAGGGGAGAGACCCAGTACTTC.